This TCR beta chain was observed in a study of cytomegalovirus exposure and HLA in healthy donors. Notes on the study in general: Researchers catalogued 160 or so TCR beta chains as cytomegalovirus-associated.

A remark on this clone: Its antigen remains unidentified.

PCR used 60 Vbeta primers and 13 Jbeta primers. Per the study methods: Approximately 11 million of some 80 million unique TCR beta chains were shared, per a later count. Method: immunoSEQ multiplex PCR; TCRdb's copy keeps in-frame clones and lacks some. V and J calls and clone size are copied from that table; D and trimming were computed from the DNA. The sample data list approximately 75,000 clones. Germline V gene data show CDR1 as SGHAT and CDR2 as FQNNGV. The V end was cut by 3 bases, the J end by 10 bases, with 12 bases between. The CDR3 has 13 residues. This receptor was obtained from a boy younger than 18 in good health and CMV-seronegative. V is TRBV11-2 and J is TRBJ1-4, with D uncertain. Specimen: PBMCs. CDR3 sequence: CASSFTRRGKLFF. The CDR3 bases are TGTGCCAGCAGCTTCACGCGTCGGGGAAAACTGTTTTTT.